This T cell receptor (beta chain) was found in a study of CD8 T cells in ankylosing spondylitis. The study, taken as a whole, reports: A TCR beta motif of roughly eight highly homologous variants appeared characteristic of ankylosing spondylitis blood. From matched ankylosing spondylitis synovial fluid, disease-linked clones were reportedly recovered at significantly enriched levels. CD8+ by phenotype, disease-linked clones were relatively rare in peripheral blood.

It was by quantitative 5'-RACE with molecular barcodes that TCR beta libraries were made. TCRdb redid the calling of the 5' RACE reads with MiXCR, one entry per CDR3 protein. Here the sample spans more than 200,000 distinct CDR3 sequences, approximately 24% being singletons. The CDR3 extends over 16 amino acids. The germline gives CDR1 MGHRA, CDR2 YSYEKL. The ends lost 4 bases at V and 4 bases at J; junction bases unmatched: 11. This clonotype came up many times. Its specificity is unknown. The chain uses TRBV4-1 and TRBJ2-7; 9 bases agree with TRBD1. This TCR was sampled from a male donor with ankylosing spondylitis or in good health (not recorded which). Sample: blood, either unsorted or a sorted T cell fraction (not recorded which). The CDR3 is CASSPQGAGGTYEQYF. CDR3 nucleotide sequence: TGCGCCAGCAGCCCACAGGGGGCAGGGGGAACTTACGAGCAGTACTTC.